This T cell receptor beta chain emerged from a study of CD8 T cells in ankylosing spondylitis. The study's findings and limits: A motif of 7 to 9 highly homologous TCR beta variants was seen as apparently characteristic of ankylosing spondylitis blood. Some motif variants were previously reported in reactive arthritis synovial fluid and blood.

TCRdb reprocessed the 5' RACE reads with MiXCR, giving one entry per CDR3 protein. The data contain a few hundred thousand distinct CDR3 sequences, about 13% of them singletons. This clonotype was counted ten times or more. The antigen remains undetermined. Germline is not matched at one junction end, which may reflect a read error. The CDR3 has 15 amino acids. Germline V CDR1 and CDR2: SGHRS, YFSETQ. Sequencing was done on a sample of blood, either unsorted or a sorted T cell fraction (not recorded which). The V call is TRBV5-1, the J call TRBJ2-3; 7 bases match TRBD2. The receptor was isolated from a male donor with ankylosing spondylitis. Written as DNA, the CDR3 is TGCGCCAGCAGTTTGGGGACTACCACCACAGATACGCAGTATTTT. This translates into CASSLGTTTTDTQYF.